This T cell receptor (beta chain) was captured in a study of blood T cell repertoires in COVID-19. The CDR3 runs to 12 residues. CDR1 is SGHTA and CDR2 is FQGNSA in the germline V gene. V dropped 4 bases and J dropped 4 bases, with 5 bases sitting between them. This table comes from immunoSEQ multiplex PCR, and its TCRdb copy is limited to in-frame clones, with some not included. Of about 180,000 clones listed, over 75% were seen once; the top ten hold about 9.4%. The chain uses TRBV7-2 and TRBJ2-1; D is unclear. The sequence was obtained from a young woman who had recovered from COVID-19. What was sequenced was PBMCs or T cells enriched from blood (not recorded which). Here the CDR3 reads CASSSQYNEQFF. DNA for the CDR3: TGTGCCAGCAGCTCCCAGTACAATGAGCAGTTCTTC.